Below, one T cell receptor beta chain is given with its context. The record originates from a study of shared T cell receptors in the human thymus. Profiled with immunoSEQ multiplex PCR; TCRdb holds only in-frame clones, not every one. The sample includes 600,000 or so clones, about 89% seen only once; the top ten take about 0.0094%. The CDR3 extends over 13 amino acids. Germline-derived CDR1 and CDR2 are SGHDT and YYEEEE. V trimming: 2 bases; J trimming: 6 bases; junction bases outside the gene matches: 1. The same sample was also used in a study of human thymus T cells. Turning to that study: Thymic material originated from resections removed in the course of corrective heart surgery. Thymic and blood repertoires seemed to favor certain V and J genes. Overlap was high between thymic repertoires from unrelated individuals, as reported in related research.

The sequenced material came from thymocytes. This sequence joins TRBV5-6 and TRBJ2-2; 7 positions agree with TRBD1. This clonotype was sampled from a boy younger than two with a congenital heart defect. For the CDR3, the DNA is TGTGCCAGCAGCTTACAGGGGCCCGGGGAGCTGTTTTTT. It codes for CASSLQGPGELFF.